The sequence of this T cell receptor (beta chain) was determined in a study of cytomegalovirus exposure and HLA in healthy donors. Germline-derived CDR1 and CDR2 are WNHNN and SYGVQD (reference sequence). Trimming cost V 3 bases and J 7 bases; bases outside gene matches: 5. There are 14 residues in the CDR3. Amplification used 60 Vbeta primers and 13 Jbeta primers. TCRdb keeps only in-frame clones here, not all; method: immunoSEQ multiplex PCR. The table has some 120,000 clones, 75% to 85% seen once. The clonotype comes from a man aged 25 to 40 in good health and CMV-seronegative. The chain recombines TRBV10-1 with TRBJ2-2; 7 positions agree with TRBD1. Sequenced material: PBMCs. The CDR3 region is CASSDGQARGELFF. The CDR3 nucleotides read TGCGCCAGCAGTGACGGACAGGCCCGCGGGGAGCTGTTTTTT.